Below, one TCR beta chain is given with its context. Its antigen remains unidentified. Germline trimming cut 5 bases from V and 5 bases from J; bases unmatched to any gene: 3. Germline V CDR1 and CDR2: SGHVS, FNYEAQ. The CDR3 is made up of 12 amino acids. This entry comes from a study of T cell responses to AZD1222 COVID-19 vaccine. Libraries were prepared by immunoSEQ multiplex PCR; TCRdb keeps only in-frame clonotypes and omits some of them. Here the sample spans about 120,000 clones, approximately 90% being singletons. Findings and caveats of the study: A reported finding is that nearly half of spike-specific TCRs target unmutated variant regions. Clonal diversity may have been underestimated in mostly white British donors. Repertoire collection took place solely once the T cell response had peaked. Increased Spike-specific TCR breadth and depth were observed after two AZD1222 doses.

The clonotype was recovered from an adult in good health. The chain uses TRBV7-6 and TRBJ2-7, with TRBD1 identical over 7 bases. Source: peripheral blood, taken on day 0 of AZD1222 vaccination. The CDR3 nucleotides read TGTGCCAGCAGCCCGACAGGGAACGAGCAGTACTTC. Translation: CASSPTGNEQYF. The whole variable domain, remainder taken from reference TRBV7-6 and TRBJ2-7, is GAGVSQSPRYKVTKRGQDVALRCDPISGHVSLYWYRQALGQGPEFLTYFNYEAQQDKSGLPNDRFSAERPEGSISTLTIQRTEQRDSAMYRCASSPTGNEQYFGPGTRLTVT.